This T cell receptor (beta chain) emerged from a study of T-cell reconstitution after alpha-beta-depleted transplantation in children. Using unique molecular identifiers, the investigators prepared the TCRbeta library. TCRdb analysed the PCR reads with MiXCR anew, one entry per CDR3 protein. In the table there are roughly 200,000 distinct CDR3 sequences, 13% to 15% of which are singletons. The sample holds one count of this clonotype. V lost 0 bases and J 1 base, leaving 11 bases between the germline ends. The length of the CDR3 is 16 residues. Per the germline V gene, CDR1 is SGHAT and CDR2 is FQNNGV.

The genes are TRBV11-2 and TRBJ2-3; D is possibly TRBD2 (6 bases). The specimen comprised PBMCs from the stem cell graft donor, sampled from the stem cell graft. The sequence derives from a human donor who donated a stem cell graft to a child with acute lymphoblastic leukemia. CDR3 sequence reads: CASSLDGGYGTDTQYF. The CDR3 nucleotides are TGTGCCAGCAGCTTAGATGGGGGGTATGGCACAGATACGCAGTATTTT.